These 23 T cell receptor beta chains share one sample of origin, sequenced in a study of T cell changes during pregnancy in multiple sclerosis. Some clones are missing from TCRdb's copy, which holds only in-frame ones; the method was immunoSEQ multiplex PCR. The table records 40,000 to 45,000 clones, about nine tenths of them present only once. The specimen was CD4+ T cells from peripheral blood mononuclear cells, collected in the third trimester of pregnancy. Receptor source: a female donor with multiple sclerosis, enrolled in a pregnancy study.

This sequence joins TRBV14 and TRBJ2-7; 8 bases are a match to TRBD1. CDR1 is SGHDN and CDR2 is FVKESK in the germline V gene. CDR3 length: 12 residues. With V trimmed by 8 bases and J by 5 bases, 5 bases remained unmatched. The CDR3 bases are TGTGCCAGCGGGAGACAGGGGAACGAGCAGTACTTC. As protein: CASGRQGNEQYF.

The CDR3 nucleotides are TGTGCCAGCTCACCCTATCCCGAGACTAGCGGGGTCGAGCAGTACTTC. Encoded protein: CASSPYPETSGVEQYF. The rearrangement links TRBV18 to TRBJ2-7; 11 bases match TRBD2. Losses at the gene ends were 3 bases for V and 6 bases for J; bases not matched to a gene: 10. The CDR3 length is 16 residues. Germline values: CDR1 KGHSH, CDR2 LQKENI.

This rearrangement joins TRBV28 to TRBJ1-2; a weak D match, TRBD1 (5 bases). V lost 6 bases and J lost 5, with 13 bases in between. Per the germline V gene, CDR1 is MDHEN and CDR2 is SYDVKM. There are 13 residues in the CDR3. The CDR3 reads CASSTRGGYGYTF. The CDR3 nucleotides are TGTGCCAGCAGCACCCGGGGGGGATATGGCTACACCTTC.

The chain couples TRBV5-1 to TRBJ2-1, with 14 bases identical to TRBD2. The germline V gene encodes CDR1 SGHRS and CDR2 YFSETQ. CDR3 size: 17 residues. V dropped 3 bases and J dropped 5; count of bases not matched to a gene: 7. Written as DNA, the CDR3 is TGCGCCAGCAGCTCCGGACTAGCGGGAGGAGTTCACAATGAGCAGTTCTTC. It translates to CASSSGLAGGVHNEQFF.

This clone was detected once. This chain connects TRBV5-1 to TRBJ1-5, with D tentatively TRBD1 (6 bases). Germline CDR1 is SGHRS and CDR2 is YFSETQ. CDR3 size: 15 residues. Trimming pared 4 bases from V and 0 bases from J, leaving 11 bases between. CDR3 in amino acids: CASSPDSSSNQPQHF. DNA for the CDR3: TGCGCCAGCAGCCCGGACAGTAGTAGCAATCAGCCCCAGCATTTT.

This rearrangement joins TRBV11-3 to TRBJ2-5, with TRBD2 matching over 12 bases. The CDR3 covers 17 residues. Germline values: CDR1 SGHNT, CDR2 YENEEA. The trim removed 2 bases at V and 5 bases at J, leaving 9 bases unmatched. This CDR3 reads CASSLLRGLAGPETQYF. The CDR3 coding sequence is TGTGCCAGCAGCTTACTACGGGGACTAGCGGGTCCCGAGACCCAGTACTTC.

This chain uses TRBV4-1 with TRBJ2-3; 10 nucleotides agree with TRBD1. Germline V gives CDR1 MGHRA, CDR2 YSYEKL. This CDR3 region has 15 residues. After removal of 2 bases from V and 4 bases from J, the junction contained 3 bases not matched to a gene. CDR3: CASSQHGTGADTQYF. The CDR3 bases are TGCGCCAGCAGCCAACACGGGACAGGGGCAGATACGCAGTATTTT.

V is TRBV28 and J is TRBJ2-4, with D maybe TRBD2 (5 bases). Germline assignment: CDR1 MDHEN and CDR2 SYDVKM. The CDR3 extends over 16 amino acids. V was pared by 10 bases and J by 5 bases, with 24 bases between. The CDR3 DNA follows: TGTGCCACCCGCATCGGCGGGCGGAGATCCCAAAACATTCAGTACTTC. This sequence encodes CATRIGGRRSQNIQYF.

This chain links TRBV7-3 with TRBJ2-5; 9 positions match TRBD1. Germline CDR1 is SGHTA and CDR2 is FQGTGA. V gave up 5 bases and J gave up 0 bases; unmatched junction bases: 7. This CDR3 comprises 16 residues. CDR3 residues: CASSRYGTGNQETQYF. The CDR3 DNA follows: TGTGCCAGCAGCCGATATGGGACAGGGAACCAAGAGACCCAGTACTTC.

The chain employs TRBV7-3 and TRBJ2-7; 10 bases are a match to TRBD1. The V gene end was trimmed by 5 bases and the J gene end by 4 bases; junction bases not matched to a gene: 2. The CDR3 is 13 residues long. Germline V CDR1 and CDR2: SGHTA, FQGTGA. The CDR3 DNA sequence: TGTGCCAGCAGCCGGGACAGGGGTTACGAGCAGTACTTC. It specifies CASSRDRGYEQYF.

The chain combines TRBV6-1 with TRBJ1-1; unclear D gene. Germline CDR1 reads MNHNS; CDR2 reads SASEGT. The CDR3 contains 13 residues. Trimming cost V 8 bases and J 1 base, with 11 bases left between them. The CDR3 protein is CASLYFQNTEAFF. The CDR3 coding sequence is TGTGCCAGCCTCTATTTCCAGAACACTGAAGCTTTCTTT.

The chain couples TRBV6-1 to TRBJ1-3; TRBD1 is a possible D gene (5 bases). The germline CDR1 and CDR2 sequences are MNHNS and SASEGT. V was shortened by 7 bases and J by 0 bases, with 13 bases between the two germline ends. This CDR3 contains 15 residues. CDR3 loop: CASKLAGLSGNTIYF. CDR3 nucleotide sequence: TGTGCCAGCAAATTGGCGGGACTCTCTGGAAACACCATATATTTT.

J is TRBJ2-1 and V is TRBV19; 9 bases match TRBD2. V lost 4 bases, J lost 0 bases, and 10 bases stayed unmatched. The CDR3 is 18 amino acids. Germline lookup yields CDR1 LNHDA and CDR2 SQIVND (reference sequence). CDR3 protein: CASSTRVAGGGSYNEQFF. The DNA of the CDR3 is TGTGCCAGTAGTACCCGAGTGGCGGGAGGGGGCTCCTACAATGAGCAGTTCTTC.

This chain uses TRBV6-1 with TRBJ1-5, with 8 bases aligning to TRBD1. Unmatched junction bases numbered 5, after V lost 3 bases and J lost 4 bases. Looked up from germline, CDR1 is MNHNS and CDR2 is SASEGT. The CDR3 is 15 residues long. CDR3 sequence reads: CASSEARTGNQPQHF. The CDR3 DNA is TGTGCCAGCAGTGAGGCTCGGACAGGGAATCAGCCCCAGCATTTT.

V is TRBV28 and J is TRBJ2-1; 12 bases line up with TRBD2. The CDR3 contains 15 residues. Germline loops: CDR1 MDHEN, CDR2 SYDVKM. V gave up 4 bases and J gave up 7 bases; unmatched junction bases: 5. CDR3 region: CASSSLAGGGNEQFF. CDR3 sequence (DNA): TGTGCCAGCAGTTCCCTAGCGGGAGGGGGGAATGAGCAGTTCTTC.

The chain combines TRBV18 with TRBJ2-1; the match to TRBD2 covers 11 bases. The CDR3 loop spans 15 amino acids. V was clipped by 3 bases and J by 9 bases; unmatched bases: 7. The V gene's germline CDR1 is KGHSH and CDR2 LQKENI. The CDR3 DNA reads as TGTGCCAGCTCACCCACTAGCGGGAGTAGCGGTGAGCAGTTCTTC. Translating gives CASSPTSGSSGEQFF.

The chain links TRBV7-9 to TRBJ2-5; perhaps TRBD2 as D (5 bases). Trimming stripped 1 base from V and 4 bases from J, with 10 bases between. CDR1 is SEHNR and CDR2 is FQNEAQ in the germline V gene (reference sequence). The CDR3 spans 14 residues. The CDR3 sequence is CASSLGAELETQYF. Written as DNA, the CDR3 is TGTGCCAGCAGCTTAGGAGCGGAGCTAGAGACCCAGTACTTC.

The V gene is TRBV7-9, the J gene TRBJ1-1; 7 positions agree with TRBD1. The junction had 6 bases not matched to a gene; V was cut back by 2 bases and J by 0 bases. Germline V gene lookup returns CDR1 SEHNR and CDR2 FQNEAQ (reference sequence). This CDR3 has 16 residues. The CDR3 nucleotides read TGTGCCAGCAGCTTACCCTCCGGGACAGTGAACACTGAAGCTTTCTTT. Protein sequence: CASSLPSGTVNTEAFF.

V gene TRBV6-5 combines with J gene TRBJ1-2, with 9 nucleotides matching TRBD1. V lost 8 bases and J lost 8; bases outside the gene matches: 9. CDR1 MNHEY and CDR2 SVGAGI come from the germline V gene. This CDR3 contains 13 residues. The CDR3 DNA reads TGTGCCAGCTCCAGGGGGACAGGGAGAGGCTACACCTTC. Amino acids: CASSRGTGRGYTF.

This chain joins TRBV4-3 and TRBJ2-1, with D perhaps TRBD2 (6 bases). This CDR3 region has 16 residues. From germline, CDR1 is LGHNA and CDR2 YSLEER. V was cut by 1 base and J by 1 base, with 11 bases left in between. The CDR3 region has the DNA TGCGCCAGCAGCCAAGGGTGGGGGACTTCCTACAATGAGCAGTTCTTC. Protein sequence: CASSQGWGTSYNEQFF.

The chain employs TRBV6-5 and TRBJ2-1; TRBD1 matches 8 bases. Losses at the gene ends were 2 bases for V and 7 bases for J; bases not matched to a gene: 7. There are 15 residues in the CDR3. The V gene's germline CDR1 is MNHEY and CDR2 SVGAGI. CDR3 sequence: CASSYDRDRSNEQFF. The CDR3, as DNA: TGTGCCAGCAGTTACGACCGGGACAGGTCAAATGAGCAGTTCTTC.

The chain employs TRBV30 and TRBJ1-1, with 9 bases fitting TRBD1. The CDR3 consists of 13 residues. Germline values: CDR1 GTSNPN, CDR2 SVGIG (reference sequence). V lost 5 bases, J lost 5 bases, and 6 bases stayed unmatched. For the CDR3, the DNA is TGTGCCTGGGGGGACAGGGAGGAAACTGAAGCTTTCTTT. Protein sequence: CAWGDREETEAFF.

The chain uses TRBV18 and TRBJ2-5; 7 nucleotides agree with TRBD1. V was clipped by 6 bases and J by 2 bases; unmatched bases: 6. The CDR3 runs 14 residues. Germline V lookup: CDR1 KGHSH, CDR2 LQKENI. CDR3 coding DNA: TGTGCCAGCTCGTCCAAGACAGGGCAAGAGACCCAGTACTTC. It encodes CASSSKTGQETQYF.